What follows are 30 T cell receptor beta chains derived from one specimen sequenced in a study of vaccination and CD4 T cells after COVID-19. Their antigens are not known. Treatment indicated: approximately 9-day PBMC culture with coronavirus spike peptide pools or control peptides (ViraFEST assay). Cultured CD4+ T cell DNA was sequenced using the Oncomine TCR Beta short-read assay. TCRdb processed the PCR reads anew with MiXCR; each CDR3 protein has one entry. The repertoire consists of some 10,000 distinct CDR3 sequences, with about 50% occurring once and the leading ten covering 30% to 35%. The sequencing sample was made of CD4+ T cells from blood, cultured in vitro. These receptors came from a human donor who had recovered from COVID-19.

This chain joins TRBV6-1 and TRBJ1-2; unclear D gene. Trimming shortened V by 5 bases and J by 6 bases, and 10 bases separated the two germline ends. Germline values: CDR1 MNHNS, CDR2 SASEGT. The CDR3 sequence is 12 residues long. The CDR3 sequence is CASSLKGNGYTF. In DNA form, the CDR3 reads TGTGCCAGCAGTCTAAAGGGAAATGGCTACACCTTC.

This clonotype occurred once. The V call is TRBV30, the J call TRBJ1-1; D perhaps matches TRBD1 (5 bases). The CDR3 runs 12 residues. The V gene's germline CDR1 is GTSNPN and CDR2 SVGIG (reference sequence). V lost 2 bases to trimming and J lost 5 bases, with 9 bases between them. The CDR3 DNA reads TGTGCCTGGAGTCAGGGTTGGACTGAAGCTTTCTTT. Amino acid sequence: CAWSQGWTEAFF. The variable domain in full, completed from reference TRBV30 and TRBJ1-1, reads SQTIHQWPATLVQPVGSPLSLECTVEGTSNPNLYWYRQAAGRGLQLLFYSVGIGQISSEVPQNLSASRPQDRQFILSSKKLLLSDSGFYLCAWSQGWTEAFFGQGTRLTVV.

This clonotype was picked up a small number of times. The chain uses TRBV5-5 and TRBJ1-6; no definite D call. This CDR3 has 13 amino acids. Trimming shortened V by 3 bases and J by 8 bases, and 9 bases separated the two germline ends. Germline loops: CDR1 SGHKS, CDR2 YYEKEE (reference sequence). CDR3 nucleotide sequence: TGTGCCAGCAGCTGGTCTTCGGATTCACCCCTCCACTTT. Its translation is CASSWSSDSPLHF.

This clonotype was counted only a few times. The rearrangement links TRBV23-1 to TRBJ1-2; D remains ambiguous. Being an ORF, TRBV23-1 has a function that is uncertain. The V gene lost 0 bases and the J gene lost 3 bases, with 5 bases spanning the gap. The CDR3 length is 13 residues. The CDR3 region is CASSQSVYYGYTF. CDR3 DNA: TGCGCCAGCAGTCAATCGGTCTACTATGGCTACACCTTC.

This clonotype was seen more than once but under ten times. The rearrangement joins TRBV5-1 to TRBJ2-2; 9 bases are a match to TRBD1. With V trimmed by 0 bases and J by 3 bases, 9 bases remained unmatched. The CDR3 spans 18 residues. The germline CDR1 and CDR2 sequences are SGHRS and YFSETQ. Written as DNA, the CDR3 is TGCGCCAGCAGCTTGGCCCCCGGGACAGGGACCCACACCGGGGAGCTGTTTTTT. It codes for CASSLAPGTGTHTGELFF. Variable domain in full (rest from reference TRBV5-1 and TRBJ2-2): KAGVTQTPRYLIKTRGQQVTLSCSPISGHRSVSWYQQTPGQGLQFLFEYFSETQRNKGNFPGRFSGRQFSNSRSEMNVSTLELGDSALYLCASSLAPGTGTHTGELFFGEGSRLTVL.

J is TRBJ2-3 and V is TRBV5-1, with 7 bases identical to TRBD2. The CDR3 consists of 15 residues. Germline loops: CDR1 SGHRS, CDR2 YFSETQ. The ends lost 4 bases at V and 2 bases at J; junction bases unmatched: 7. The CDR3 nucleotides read TGCGCCAGCAGCCCGGTAGGGACTAACACAGATACGCAGTATTTT. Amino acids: CASSPVGTNTDTQYF.

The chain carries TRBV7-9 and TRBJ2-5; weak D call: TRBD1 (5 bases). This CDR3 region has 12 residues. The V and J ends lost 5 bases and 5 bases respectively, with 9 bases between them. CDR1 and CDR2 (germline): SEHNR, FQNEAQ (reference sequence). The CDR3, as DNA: TGTGCCAGCAGCGAGAACAGGGAGACCCAGTACTTC. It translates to CASSENRETQYF.

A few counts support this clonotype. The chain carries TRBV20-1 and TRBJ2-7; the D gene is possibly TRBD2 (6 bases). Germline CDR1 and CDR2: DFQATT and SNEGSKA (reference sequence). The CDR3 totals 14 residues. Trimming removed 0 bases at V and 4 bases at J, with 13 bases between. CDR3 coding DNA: TGCAGTGCTAGAGAGCGGGGATGGGGATACGAGCAGTACTTC. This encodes CSARERGWGYEQYF.

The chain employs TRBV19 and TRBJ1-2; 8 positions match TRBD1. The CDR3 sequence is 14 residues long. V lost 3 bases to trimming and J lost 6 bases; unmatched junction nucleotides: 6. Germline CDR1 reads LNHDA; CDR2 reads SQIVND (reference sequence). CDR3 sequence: CASSIQGAGDGYTF. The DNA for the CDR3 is TGTGCCAGTAGTATCCAGGGGGCCGGAGATGGCTACACCTTC.

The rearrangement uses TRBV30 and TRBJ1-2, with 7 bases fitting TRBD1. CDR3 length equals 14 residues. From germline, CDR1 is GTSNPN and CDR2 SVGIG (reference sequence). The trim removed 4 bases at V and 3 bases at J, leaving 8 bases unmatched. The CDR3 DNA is TGTGCCTGGATCTGGGGCAGGGGGTACTATGGCTACACCTTC. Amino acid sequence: CAWIWGRGYYGYTF.

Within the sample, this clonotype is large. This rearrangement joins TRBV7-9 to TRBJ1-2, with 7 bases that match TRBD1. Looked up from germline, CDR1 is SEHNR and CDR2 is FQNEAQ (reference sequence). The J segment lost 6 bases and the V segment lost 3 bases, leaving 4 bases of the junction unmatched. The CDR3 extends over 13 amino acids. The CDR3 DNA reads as TGTGCCAGCAGCTTCGACAGGGCGAATGGCTACACCTTC. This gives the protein CASSFDRANGYTF.

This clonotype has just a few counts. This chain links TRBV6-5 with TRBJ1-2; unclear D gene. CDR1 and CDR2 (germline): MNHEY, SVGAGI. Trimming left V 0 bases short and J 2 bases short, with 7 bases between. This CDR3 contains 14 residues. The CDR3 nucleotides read TGTGCCAGCAGTTACTCCGGTCCGAACTATGGCTACACCTTC. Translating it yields CASSYSGPNYGYTF.

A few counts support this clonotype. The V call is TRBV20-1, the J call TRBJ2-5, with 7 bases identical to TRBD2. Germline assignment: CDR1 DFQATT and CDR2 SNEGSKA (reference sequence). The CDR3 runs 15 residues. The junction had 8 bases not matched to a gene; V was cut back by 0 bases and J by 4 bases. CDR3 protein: CSAREGGGGGETQYF. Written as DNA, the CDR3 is TGCAGTGCTAGAGAGGGCGGCGGGGGAGGAGAGACCCAGTACTTC.

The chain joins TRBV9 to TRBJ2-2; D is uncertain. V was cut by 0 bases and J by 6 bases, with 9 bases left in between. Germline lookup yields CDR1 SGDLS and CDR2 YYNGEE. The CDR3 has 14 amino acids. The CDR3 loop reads CASSVDPHSGELFF. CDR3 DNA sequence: TGTGCCAGCAGCGTAGACCCCCATTCCGGGGAGCTGTTTTTT.

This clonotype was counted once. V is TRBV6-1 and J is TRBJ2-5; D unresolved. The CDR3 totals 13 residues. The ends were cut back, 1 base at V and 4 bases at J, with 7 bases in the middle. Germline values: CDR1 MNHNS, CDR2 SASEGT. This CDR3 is CASSEEGRETQYF. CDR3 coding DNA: TGTGCCAGCAGTGAAGAGGGTCGAGAGACCCAGTACTTC.

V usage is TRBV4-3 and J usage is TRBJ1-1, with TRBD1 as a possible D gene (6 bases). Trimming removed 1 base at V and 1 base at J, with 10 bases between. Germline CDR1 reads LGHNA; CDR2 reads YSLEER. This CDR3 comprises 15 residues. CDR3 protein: CASSQGGTKNTEAFF. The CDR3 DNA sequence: TGCGCCAGCAGCCAAGGAGGGACAAAGAACACTGAAGCTTTCTTT.

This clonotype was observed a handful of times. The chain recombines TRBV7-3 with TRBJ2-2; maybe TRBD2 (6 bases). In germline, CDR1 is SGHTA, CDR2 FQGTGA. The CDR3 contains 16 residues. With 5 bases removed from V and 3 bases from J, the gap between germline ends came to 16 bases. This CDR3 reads CASSPRGGRDTGELFF. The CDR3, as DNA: TGTGCCAGCAGCCCAAGGGGAGGCAGAGACACCGGGGAGCTGTTTTTT.

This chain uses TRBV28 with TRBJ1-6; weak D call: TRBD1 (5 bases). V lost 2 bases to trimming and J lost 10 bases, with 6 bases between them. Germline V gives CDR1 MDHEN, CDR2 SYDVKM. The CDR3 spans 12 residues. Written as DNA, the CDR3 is TGTGCCAGCAGTTTACAGGGATCACCCCTCCACTTT. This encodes CASSLQGSPLHF.

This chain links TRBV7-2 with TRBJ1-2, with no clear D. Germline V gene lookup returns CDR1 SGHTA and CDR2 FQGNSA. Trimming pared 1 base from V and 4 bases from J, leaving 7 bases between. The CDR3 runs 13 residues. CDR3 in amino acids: CASSLDSVYGYTF. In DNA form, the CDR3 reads TGTGCCAGCAGCTTAGATTCAGTCTATGGCTACACCTTC.

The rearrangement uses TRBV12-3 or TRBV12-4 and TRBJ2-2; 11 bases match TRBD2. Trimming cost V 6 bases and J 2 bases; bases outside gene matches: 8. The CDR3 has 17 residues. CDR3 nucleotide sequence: TGTGCCAGCAGACGCCAGGGACTAGCGGATAACACCGGGGAGCTGTTTTTT. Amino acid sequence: CASRRQGLADNTGELFF.

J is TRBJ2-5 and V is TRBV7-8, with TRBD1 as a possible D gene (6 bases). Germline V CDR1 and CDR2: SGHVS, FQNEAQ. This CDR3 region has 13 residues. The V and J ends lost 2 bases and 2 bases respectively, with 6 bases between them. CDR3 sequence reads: CASSLRGQETQYF. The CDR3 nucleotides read TGTGCCAGCAGCTTAAGGGGGCAAGAGACCCAGTACTTC.

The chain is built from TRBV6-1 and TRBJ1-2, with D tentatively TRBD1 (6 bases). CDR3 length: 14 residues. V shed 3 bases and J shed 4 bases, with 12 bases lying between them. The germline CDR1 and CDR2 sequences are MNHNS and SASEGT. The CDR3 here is CASSDVDRTYGYTF. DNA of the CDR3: TGTGCCAGCAGTGATGTCGACAGGACCTATGGCTACACCTTC.

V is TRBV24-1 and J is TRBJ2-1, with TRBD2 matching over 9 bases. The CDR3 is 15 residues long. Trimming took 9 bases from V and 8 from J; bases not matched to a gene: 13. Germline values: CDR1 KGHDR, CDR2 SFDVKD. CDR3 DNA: TGTGCCACCGGAACGGGCGGGAGGGAAGCAGATGAGCAGTTCTTC. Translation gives CATGTGGREADEQFF.

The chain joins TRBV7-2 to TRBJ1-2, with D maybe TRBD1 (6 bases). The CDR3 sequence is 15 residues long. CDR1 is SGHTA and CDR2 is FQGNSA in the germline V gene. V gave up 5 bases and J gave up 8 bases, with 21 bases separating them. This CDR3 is CASSPKGEIYGGYTF. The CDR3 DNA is TGTGCCAGCAGCCCCAAGGGGGAGATCTATGGAGGCTACACCTTC. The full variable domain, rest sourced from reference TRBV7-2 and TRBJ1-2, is GAGVSQSPSNKVTEKGKDVELRCDPISGHTALYWYRQSLGQGLEFLIYFQGNSAPDKSGLPSDRFSAERTGGSVSTLTIQRTQQEDSAVYLCASSPKGEIYGGYTFGSGTRLTVV.

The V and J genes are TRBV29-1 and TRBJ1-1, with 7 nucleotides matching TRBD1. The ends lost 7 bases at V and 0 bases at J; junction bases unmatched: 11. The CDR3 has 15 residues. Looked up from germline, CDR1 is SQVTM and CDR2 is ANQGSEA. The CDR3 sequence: CSATDNTGVNTEAFF. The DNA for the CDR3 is TGCAGCGCCACGGATAACACAGGGGTGAACACTGAAGCTTTCTTT.

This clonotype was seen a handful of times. The CDR3 nucleotides read TGTGCCACCCAGGGAACACCGAATTCACCCCTCCACTTT. Encoded protein: CATQGTPNSPLHF. The chain is built from TRBV15 and TRBJ1-6; D possibly corresponds to TRBD1 (5 bases). V shed 8 bases and J shed 7 bases, with 12 bases lying between them. CDR1 and CDR2 from the germline V gene are LNHNV and YYDKDF (reference sequence). There are 13 residues in the CDR3.

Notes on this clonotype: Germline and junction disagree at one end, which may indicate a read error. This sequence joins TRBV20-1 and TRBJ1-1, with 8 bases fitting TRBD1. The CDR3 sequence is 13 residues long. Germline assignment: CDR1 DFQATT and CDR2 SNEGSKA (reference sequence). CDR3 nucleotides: TGCAGTGCACGTCAGGGGGCGAATGGTGAAACTTTCTTT. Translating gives CSARQGANGETFF.

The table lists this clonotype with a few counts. The CDR3 reads CASSPDLGSYNEQFF. The CDR3 DNA reads as TGTGCCAGCAGCCCAGACCTGGGATCCTACAATGAGCAGTTCTTC. The rearrangement uses TRBV7-9 and TRBJ2-1; D not certain. The CDR3 contains 15 residues. Germline V CDR1 and CDR2: SEHNR, FQNEAQ (reference sequence). The V end was cut by 5 bases, the J end by 1 base, with 12 bases between.

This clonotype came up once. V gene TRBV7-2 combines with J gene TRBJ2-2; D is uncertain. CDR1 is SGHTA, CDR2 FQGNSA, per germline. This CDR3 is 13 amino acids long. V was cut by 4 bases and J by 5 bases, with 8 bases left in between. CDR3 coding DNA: TGTGCCAGCAGCTCCCAGGCAACCGGGGAGCTGTTTTTT. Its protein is CASSSQATGELFF. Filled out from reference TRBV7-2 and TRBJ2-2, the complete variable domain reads GAGVSQSPSNKVTEKGKDVELRCDPISGHTALYWYRQSLGQGLEFLIYFQGNSAPDKSGLPSDRFSAERTGGSVSTLTIQRTQQEDSAVYLCASSSQATGELFFGEGSRLTVL.

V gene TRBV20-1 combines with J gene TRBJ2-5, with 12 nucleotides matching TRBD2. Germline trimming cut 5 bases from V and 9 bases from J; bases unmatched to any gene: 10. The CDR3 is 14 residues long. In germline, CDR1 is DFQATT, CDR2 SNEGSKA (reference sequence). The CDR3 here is CSAQLAGGPRAQYF. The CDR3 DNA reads TGCAGTGCTCAACTAGCGGGGGGACCAAGGGCCCAGTACTTC.